This T cell receptor (beta chain) was sequenced for a study of post-analysis software for immune sequencing data. Study-wide context: Relapsing-remitting, secondary progressive and progressive-relapsing multiple sclerosis were all included among the disease courses. Study observations and caveats: The normalized Chao1 diversity of multiple sclerosis patients was significantly lower than that of controls. Strong co-clustering by F measure was evident for samples that had been prepared in the same batch. When patients were compared with controls, four to six TRBV segments were more frequent, TRBV5-6, TRBV5-1 and TRBV20-1 among them.

Unique molecular identifiers featured in each of the TCR beta cDNA libraries. Each CDR3 protein gets one entry after TCRdb re-called the PCR reads with MiXCR. The data contain about 460,000 distinct CDR3 sequences, approximately 46% of them singletons. Per the germline V gene, CDR1 is SGHDN and CDR2 is FVKESK. The CDR3 contains 15 residues. The V gene end was trimmed by 1 base and the J gene end by 2 bases; junction bases not matched to a gene: 2. Concerning this clonotype itself: The antigen is unknown.

V and J are TRBV14 and TRBJ2-3, with 8 bases identical to TRBD1. The TCR sequence derives from a girl aged 10 to 17 with multiple sclerosis. The sequencing sample was made of blood. CDR3 in amino acids: CASSQGQGYTDTQYF. Here the CDR3 DNA reads TGTGCCAGCAGCCAAGGACAGGGGTACACAGATACGCAGTATTTT.